This note documents a single TCR beta chain sequence. At the DNA level, this CDR3 is encoded by other sequences in the same sample as well. V lost 0 bases and J 3 bases, leaving 6 bases between the germline ends. This CDR3 comprises 13 residues. CDR1 and CDR2 (germline): MNHEY, SVGAGI. The sample is drawn from a study of blood T cell repertoires in COVID-19. Study overall: Both acute and convalescent COVID-19 samples were obtained from the United States, Italy and Spain. Nucleic acid was either cDNA or gDNA, and it came from T cells, B-cell-depleted T cells, or PBMCs.

Enrolled during active infection, Seattle patients were then followed longitudinally. In the original analysis: Reference gene primer amplification gave nucleated cell count estimates. TCRdb's table, derived via immunoSEQ multiplex PCR, lists solely in-frame clones and lacks some. Clone size and V and J calls were adopted from that table, with D and trimming inferred from the DNA. The data contain about 370,000 clones, around 90% of them seen just once; the ten biggest clones take up 3%. What was sequenced was peripheral blood. The sequence was collected from a woman in her twenties or thirties with COVID-19, enrolled during active disease. V is TRBV6-5 and J is TRBJ2-7; D may be TRBD1 (6 bases). For the CDR3, the DNA is TGTGCCAGCAGTTACTCGACAGGCTACGAGCAGTACGTC. The encoded protein is CASSYSTGYEQYV.